The subject of this entry is one TCR beta chain. The data are from a study of blood T cell repertoires in COVID-19. For the study at large: The analysed material was cDNA or gDNA that came from T cells, B-cell-depleted T cells, or PBMCs.

This CDR3 region has 15 residues. V lost 5 bases to trimming and J lost 3 bases, with 15 bases between them. Germline CDR1 and CDR2: LNHDA and SQIVND (reference sequence). Under the authors' procedure: By means of reference gene primer amplification, nucleated cell counts were estimated. Sequencing was performed with immunoSEQ multiplex PCR; in TCRdb, only in-frame clones are kept and a portion is missing. The V and J calls and the clone size are those of that table, but D and trimming were determined from the DNA. The repertoire holds about 150,000 clones, more than 75% seen once, with roughly 6.6% in the top ten.

V is TRBV19 and J is TRBJ2-3; D unresolved. Sequenced material: peripheral blood. The receptor was derived from a man older than 75 with acute or convalescent COVID-19. The CDR3, as DNA: TGTGCCAGTAGTTTCTGGCCGATCACGACAGATACGCAGTATTTT. This gives the protein CASSFWPITTDTQYF.